Presented here are 32 T cell receptor beta chains from one specimen sequenced in a study of T-cell memory formation after mild COVID-19. TCRdb re-called the 5' RACE reads with MiXCR, one entry per CDR3 protein. Of 250,000 to 350,000 distinct CDR3 sequences listed, around 15% are singletons. The sample consisted of PBMCs or a T cell subset sorted from them (not recorded which). Source of these receptors: a man younger than 35 who had mild COVID-19 (a few samples of this study predate the infection). Cell type and time point are not known.

The chain couples TRBV10-3 to TRBJ1-2; perhaps TRBD1 as D (5 bases). Germline V CDR1 and CDR2: ENHRY, SYGVKD. The CDR3 sequence is 14 residues long. V was clipped by 6 bases and J by 4 bases, with 15 bases between them. The CDR3 DNA is TGTGCCATCAGCCCGGGAGGGCAGGGCTATGGCTACACCTTC. This translates into CAISPGGQGYGYTF.

This clonotype was detected only a few times. J is TRBJ2-7 and V is TRBV4-1, with D tentatively TRBD2 (5 bases). CDR3 length: 15 amino acids. Germline V CDR1 and CDR2: MGHRA, YSYEKL. V was cut by 4 bases and J by 1 base, with 14 bases left in between. CDR3 residues: CASSPDRGSSYEQYF. DNA of the CDR3: TGCGCCAGCAGCCCCGATCGGGGTTCGTCCTACGAGCAGTACTTC.

The chain employs TRBV7-9 and TRBJ2-1; 8 bases agree with TRBD2. Germline-derived CDR1 and CDR2 are SEHNR and FQNEAQ (reference sequence). The CDR3 has 15 amino acids. V shed 5 bases and J 6 bases; nucleotides not matched to a gene: 9. The CDR3 spells CASSLGLGQVNEQFF. In DNA, the CDR3 is TGTGCCAGCAGCCTGGGACTAGGCCAGGTCAATGAGCAGTTCTTC.

The chain employs TRBV7-2 and TRBJ2-3; D is undetermined. Germline CDR1 is SGHTA and CDR2 is FQGNSA. Trimming left V 5 bases short and J 6 bases short, with 9 bases between. The CDR3 spans 12 residues. CDR3 DNA: TGTGCCAGCAGCCATGACTCCGATACGCAGTATTTT. Translation gives CASSHDSDTQYF. Looking up the rest from reference TRBV7-2 and TRBJ2-3 gives the full variable domain: GAGVSQSPSNKVTEKGKDVELRCDPISGHTALYWYRQSLGQGLEFLIYFQGNSAPDKSGLPSDRFSAERTGGSVSTLTIQRTQQEDSAVYLCASSHDSDTQYFGPGTRLTVL.

Here the CDR3 reads CASSQRAEGAQYF. CDR3 sequence (DNA): TGTGCCAGCAGCCAGAGGGCAGAAGGGGCCCAGTACTTC. The chain couples TRBV5-5 to TRBJ2-5; D may be TRBD1 or TRBD2 (5 bases each). The CDR3 covers 13 residues. Germline CDR1 reads SGHKS; CDR2 reads YYEKEE (reference sequence). Between the trimmed V and J ends, which lost 4 bases and 9 bases, there was a span of 16 bases.

The V gene is TRBV20-1, the J gene TRBJ1-2; D may be TRBD1 (6 bases). Germline lookup yields CDR1 DFQATT and CDR2 SNEGSKA (reference sequence). This CDR3 comprises 12 residues. V was shortened by 5 bases and J by 6 bases, with 13 bases between the two germline ends. The CDR3 is CSADRQGNGYTF. The CDR3 bases are TGCAGTGCTGATAGGCAGGGGAATGGCTACACCTTC.

This clonotype was detected only a few times. The CDR3 region is CSVLDASNQPQHF. CDR3 bases: TGCAGCGTTCTCGACGCTAGCAATCAGCCCCAGCATTTT. J is TRBJ1-5 and V is TRBV29-1; D not resolved. The CDR3 has 13 amino acids. Looked up from germline, CDR1 is SQVTM and CDR2 is ANQGSEA. The V end was cut by 5 bases, the J end by 0 bases, with 8 bases between.

This clonotype appeared a few times. CDR3 sequence: CASTSSDRDQAFF. CDR3 in DNA: TGTGCCAGCACCTCCTCGGACAGGGATCAAGCTTTCTTT. V is TRBV6-2 or TRBV6-3 and J is TRBJ1-1; TRBD1 agrees at 8 bases. There are 13 residues in the CDR3. V lost 7 bases, J lost 9 bases, and 10 bases stayed unmatched. CDR1 and CDR2 (germline): MNHEY, SVGEGT.

J is TRBJ1-1 and V is TRBV7-3; D remains ambiguous. V was clipped by 2 bases and J by 5 bases, with 18 bases between them. Germline V gene sequence: CDR1 SGHTA, CDR2 FQGTGA. CDR3 length: 16 residues. CDR3 nucleotide sequence: TGTGCCAGCAGCTTAGGGAGAAAAGCTCCTGGAACTGAAGCTTTCTTT. It translates to CASSLGRKAPGTEAFF.

This rearrangement joins TRBV5-1 to TRBJ1-5, with D possibly TRBD1 on 5 matching bases. Trimming removed 1 base at V and 5 bases at J, with 7 bases between. The V gene's germline CDR1 is SGHRS and CDR2 YFSETQ. The CDR3 has 13 residues. The CDR3 coding sequence is TGCGCCAGCAGCTTGACGACAGATCAGCCCCAGCATTTT. Encoded protein: CASSLTTDQPQHF.

The chain is built from TRBV7-9 and TRBJ1-1, with 8 bases that match TRBD1. The CDR3 length is 16 residues. With V trimmed by 4 bases and J by 4 bases, 11 bases remained unmatched. Looked up from germline, CDR1 is SEHNR and CDR2 is FQNEAQ (reference sequence). The CDR3 loop reads CASSSRQGQGLTEAFF. The CDR3 bases are TGTGCCAGCAGCTCGCGCCAAGGACAGGGTCTCACTGAAGCTTTCTTT.

This clonotype appeared a few times. The chain couples TRBV4-1 to TRBJ2-3, with 8 bases that match TRBD1. The CDR3 sequence is 16 residues long. Germline loops: CDR1 MGHRA, CDR2 YSYEKL. After removal of 1 base from V and 4 bases from J, the junction contained 7 bases not matched to a gene. The DNA of the CDR3 is TGCGCCAGCAGCCAAGGGGGGACAGGAGGGCCAGATACGCAGTATTTT. This sequence encodes CASSQGGTGGPDTQYF.

This clonotype appeared a single time. The chain links TRBV5-5 to TRBJ1-1, with 9 bases fitting TRBD1. Germline values: CDR1 SGHKS, CDR2 YYEKEE (reference sequence). The CDR3 runs to 13 residues. Trimming cost V 2 bases and J 12 bases; bases outside gene matches: 8. The CDR3 sequence: CASSFTGGVVTFF. The CDR3, as DNA: TGTGCCAGCAGCTTCACAGGGGGCGTCGTAACTTTCTTT.

The V call is TRBV5-1, the J call TRBJ2-1; 15 bases map to TRBD2. This CDR3 spans 18 amino acids. V lost 4 bases and J lost 0; bases outside the gene matches: 5. The germline V gene encodes CDR1 SGHRS and CDR2 YFSETQ. The CDR3 sequence: CASSGGLAGGGSYNEQFF. For the CDR3, the DNA is TGCGCCAGCAGCGGGGGACTAGCGGGGGGCGGCTCCTACAATGAGCAGTTCTTC.

This clonotype has just a few counts. The genes are TRBV6-2 or TRBV6-3 and TRBJ1-2; no clear D. In germline, CDR1 is MNHEY, CDR2 SVGEGT. The V and J ends lost 7 bases and 8 bases respectively, with 14 bases between them. The length of the CDR3 is 12 residues. The CDR3 sequence: CASIGRREGYTF. DNA for the CDR3: TGTGCCAGCATCGGAAGAAGGGAAGGCTACACCTTC.

The V and J genes are TRBV5-1 and TRBJ1-2; D is unclear. V shed 0 bases and J shed 1 base, with 4 bases lying between them. The CDR3 contains 13 residues. Germline V gene sequence: CDR1 SGHRS, CDR2 YFSETQ. The CDR3 here is CASSLAVNYGYTF. DNA of the CDR3: TGCGCCAGCAGCTTGGCAGTTAACTATGGCTACACCTTC.

The CDR3 region has the DNA TGTGCCAGCGGGACTAGCGGAACAGAGACCCAGTACTTC. The encoded protein is CASGTSGTETQYF. V and J are TRBV7-2 and TRBJ2-5; TRBD2 matches 11 bases. With V trimmed by 8 bases and J by 4 bases, 3 bases remained unmatched. The CDR3 sequence is 13 residues long. CDR1 is SGHTA, CDR2 FQGNSA, per germline.

The chain combines TRBV7-2 with TRBJ2-4, with D possibly being TRBD1 (6 bases). Germline assignment: CDR1 SGHTA and CDR2 FQGNSA. Between the trimmed V and J ends, which lost 5 bases and 0 bases, there was a span of 11 bases. The CDR3 is 15 amino acids. This chain's CDR3 is CASSNPGVAKNIQYF. The CDR3 DNA follows: TGTGCCAGCAGCAACCCAGGGGTAGCCAAAAACATTCAGTACTTC.

V is TRBV5-1 and J is TRBJ2-5; the D is unclear. Germline loops: CDR1 SGHRS, CDR2 YFSETQ. V was cut by 0 bases and J by 7 bases, with 13 bases left in between. This CDR3 comprises 14 residues. The CDR3 is CASSLDPGRRTQYF. CDR3 bases: TGCGCCAGCAGCTTGGATCCAGGCCGCCGGACCCAGTACTTC.

This clonotype was seen at least ten times. This chain connects TRBV6-5 to TRBJ2-2; D gene unclear. CDR1 and CDR2 from the germline V gene are MNHEY and SVGAGI. V lost 2 bases, J lost 4 bases, and 5 bases lay in between. The CDR3 spans 13 residues. Here the CDR3 reads CASSYPPTGELFF. The DNA for the CDR3 is TGTGCCAGCAGTTACCCTCCCACCGGGGAGCTGTTTTTT.

This chain connects TRBV14 to TRBJ1-2; no firm D call. The CDR3 is made up of 15 amino acids. Trimming took off 1 base at V and 3 bases at J, with 12 bases between the two ends. CDR1 and CDR2 (germline): SGHDN, FVKESK. The CDR3 here is CASSQGPERHYGYTF. In DNA, the CDR3 is TGTGCCAGCAGCCAAGGTCCTGAGAGACACTATGGCTACACCTTC.

Concerning this clonotype itself: An end of the junction differs from the germline gene, which may be a read error. The chain has TRBV7-2 and TRBJ1-6, with no clear D. This CDR3 is 15 amino acids long. Germline V gives CDR1 SGHTA, CDR2 FQGNSA. The CDR3 reads CASSLNIGLGSPIHF. CDR3 nucleotide sequence: TGTGCCAGCAGCTTAAATATAGGGCTCGGCTCACCCATCCACTTT. Full variable domain (remainder filled in from reference TRBV7-2 and TRBJ1-6): GAGVSQSPSNKVTEKGKDVELRCDPISGHTALYWYRQSLGQGLEFLIYFQGNSAPDKSGLPSDRFSAERTGGSVSTLTIQRTQQEDSAVYLCASSLNIGLGSPIHFGNGTRLTVT.

This clonotype was found a few times. This chain joins TRBV5-1 and TRBJ2-3, with D tentatively TRBD2 (5 bases). Trimming removed 7 bases at V and 9 bases at J, with 12 bases between. This CDR3 is built from 11 residues. Germline lookup yields CDR1 SGHRS and CDR2 YFSETQ. The CDR3 nucleotides read TGCGCCAGCTTACGGGAAGGCACGCAGTATTTT. Residues: CASLREGTQYF. The variable domain in full, completed from reference TRBV5-1 and TRBJ2-3, reads KAGVTQTPRYLIKTRGQQVTLSCSPISGHRSVSWYQQTPGQGLQFLFEYFSETQRNKGNFPGRFSGRQFSNSRSEMNVSTLELGDSALYLCASLREGTQYFGPGTRLTVL.

This clonotype was seen more than once but under ten times. This rearrangement joins TRBV9 to TRBJ2-1; unclear D gene. Trimming cost V 2 bases and J 0 bases, with 12 bases left between them. The CDR3 sequence is 16 residues long. Germline V gives CDR1 SGDLS, CDR2 YYNGEE. CDR3 amino acids: CASSVIGTSSYNEQFF. DNA of the CDR3: TGTGCCAGCAGCGTGATCGGAACCAGCTCCTACAATGAGCAGTTCTTC.

The rearrangement uses TRBV7-3 and TRBJ2-5, with 9 nucleotides matching TRBD1. Germline V CDR1 and CDR2: SGHTA, FQGTGA. Trimming cost V 5 bases and J 3 bases; bases outside gene matches: 7. CDR3 length: 15 residues. The chain's CDR3 is CASSPGDRVEETQYF. DNA of the CDR3: TGTGCCAGCAGCCCCGGGGACAGGGTAGAAGAGACCCAGTACTTC.

This clonotype was counted a few times. The chain uses TRBV6-4 and TRBJ1-2; 9 nucleotides line up with TRBD1. The CDR3 totals 15 residues. The germline gives CDR1 MRHNA, CDR2 SNTAGT. The J segment lost 4 bases and the V segment lost 2 bases, leaving 5 bases of the junction unmatched. This chain's CDR3 is CASSDGQGLSYGYTF. In DNA, the CDR3 is TGTGCCAGCAGTGACGGACAGGGGCTATCCTATGGCTACACCTTC.

The chain combines TRBV10-3 with TRBJ1-1; D is undetermined. There are 14 residues in the CDR3. The germline CDR1 and CDR2 sequences are ENHRY and SYGVKD. The germline V and J ends were trimmed by 6 bases and 1 base, with 12 bases remaining between them. The CDR3 DNA sequence: TGTGCCATCAGGGAAAGTCCCGAGAACACTGAAGCTTTCTTT. Amino acid sequence: CAIRESPENTEAFF.

The chain joins TRBV5-1 to TRBJ2-2; TRBD1 matches 7 bases. Germline CDR1 reads SGHRS; CDR2 reads YFSETQ. This CDR3 has 15 residues. V was pared by 4 bases and J by 6 bases, with 9 bases of the junction left unmatched. The CDR3 reads CASSPTGYVAGELFF. CDR3 in DNA: TGCGCCAGCAGCCCGACAGGGTATGTCGCCGGGGAGCTGTTTTTT.

The rearrangement links TRBV20-1 to TRBJ2-3, with D tentatively TRBD2 (5 bases). Per germline, CDR1 DFQATT and CDR2 SNEGSKA (reference sequence). CDR3 size: 16 residues. The V gene lost 0 bases and the J gene lost 4 bases, with 17 bases spanning the gap. In nucleotides, the CDR3 is TGCAGTGCTAGAGACTGGCGGGCTAGCTACGCAGATACGCAGTATTTT. Its translation: CSARDWRASYADTQYF.

J is TRBJ2-3 and V is TRBV11-2; D ambiguous. The ends were cut back, 1 base at V and 2 bases at J, with 7 bases in the middle. This CDR3 comprises 14 residues. Germline CDR1 and CDR2: SGHAT and FQNNGV. The CDR3, as DNA: TGTGCCAGCAGCTTAGTGGTGTACACAGATACGCAGTATTTT. As protein: CASSLVVYTDTQYF.

In its sample, this clonotype was seen a few times. This chain connects TRBV27 to TRBJ2-1; 9 nucleotides line up with TRBD2. Trimming cost V 5 bases and J 6 bases; bases outside gene matches: 11. The length of the CDR3 is 16 residues. CDR1 and CDR2 from the germline V gene are MNHEY and SMNVEV (reference sequence). DNA for the CDR3: TGTGCCAGCAGTCTCCGAGGGGCTAGCGGGGTCAATGAGCAGTTCTTC. The encoded protein is CASSLRGASGVNEQFF.

This clonotype has ten or more counts. J is TRBJ2-2 and V is TRBV9; no definite D call. The ends were cut back, 7 bases at V and 0 bases at J, with 7 bases in the middle. The CDR3 is 13 residues long. The germline gives CDR1 SGDLS, CDR2 YYNGEE. CDR3 coding DNA: TGTGCCAGCCGGACGGCGAACACCGGGGAGCTGTTTTTT. It is translated as CASRTANTGELFF.